Given below is one T cell receptor (beta chain) in context. Its target is not known. Data came from immunoSEQ multiplex PCR; TCRdb stores just in-frame clones and leaves some out. The table includes around 96,000 clones, 80% to 95% detected once. This sample stems from a study of graft-versus-host responses after intestinal transplantation. Study in general: Transplants given to recipients were multivisceral, liver-intestinal, or isolated intestinal. Each patient got anti-thymocyte globulin induction, then tacrolimus and steroids for approximately 3 years. Regarding the study as a whole: Some GvH clones were seen earlier in gut or blood, suggesting intestinal origin.

The V end lost 5 bases, the J end lost 1 base, and 11 bases lay between the germline ends. CDR1 is SEHNR and CDR2 is FQNEAQ in the germline V gene (reference sequence). The CDR3 contains 14 residues. This TCR derives from a human donor who received an intestinal transplant. The sequenced sample was unstimulated CD4+ T cells sorted from spleen or lymph node cells, obtained before intestinal transplant. The chain links TRBV7-9 to TRBJ1-1; the D gene is possibly TRBD1 (6 bases). The CDR3 here is CASSKETGNTEAFF. For the CDR3, the DNA is TGTGCCAGCAGCAAAGAGACAGGGAACACTGAAGCTTTCTTT.